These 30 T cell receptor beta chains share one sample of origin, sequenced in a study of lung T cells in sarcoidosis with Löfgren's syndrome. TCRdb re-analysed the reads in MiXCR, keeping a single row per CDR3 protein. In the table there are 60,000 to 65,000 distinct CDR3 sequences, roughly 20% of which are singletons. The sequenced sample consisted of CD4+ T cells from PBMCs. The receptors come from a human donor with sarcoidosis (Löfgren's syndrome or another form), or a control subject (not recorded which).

CDR3 protein: CASRPLAGGTTDTQYF. Here the CDR3 DNA reads TGTGCCAGTAGGCCCCTGGCAGGGGGAACCACAGATACGCAGTATTTT. V is TRBV19 and J is TRBJ2-3; 7 nucleotides match TRBD1. In germline, CDR1 is LNHDA, CDR2 SQIVND (reference sequence). With V trimmed by 6 bases and J by 2 bases, 11 bases remained unmatched. The CDR3 is 16 amino acids.

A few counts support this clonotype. CDR3 sequence reads: CASSRPGGSYGYTF. Written as DNA, the CDR3 is TGTGCCAGTAGCCGCCCAGGGGGGAGCTATGGCTACACCTTC. The chain carries TRBV19 and TRBJ1-2; 7 nucleotides match TRBD1. CDR1 and CDR2 (germline): LNHDA, SQIVND (reference sequence). V dropped 6 bases and J dropped 4; count of bases not matched to a gene: 8. CDR3 length equals 14 residues. The variable domain in full, completed from reference TRBV19 and TRBJ1-2, reads DGGITQSPKYLFRKEGQNVTLSCEQNLNHDAMYWYRQDPGQGLRLIYYSQIVNDFQKGDIAEGYSVSREKKESFPLTVTSAQKNPTAFYLCASSRPGGSYGYTFGSGTRLTVV.

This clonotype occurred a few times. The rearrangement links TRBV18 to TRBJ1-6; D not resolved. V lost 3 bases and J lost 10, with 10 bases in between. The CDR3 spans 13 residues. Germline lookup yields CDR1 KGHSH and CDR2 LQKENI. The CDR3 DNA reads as TGTGCCAGCTCACCGGGTCGAGGATCACCCCTCCACTTT. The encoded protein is CASSPGRGSPLHF.

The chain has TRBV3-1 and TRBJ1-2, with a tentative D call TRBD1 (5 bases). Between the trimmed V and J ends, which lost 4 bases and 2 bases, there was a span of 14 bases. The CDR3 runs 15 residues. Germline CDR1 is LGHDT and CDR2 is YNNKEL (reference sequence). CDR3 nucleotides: TGTGCCAGCAGCCCCGAGGACAAGGCCAACTATGGCTACACCTTC. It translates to CASSPEDKANYGYTF.

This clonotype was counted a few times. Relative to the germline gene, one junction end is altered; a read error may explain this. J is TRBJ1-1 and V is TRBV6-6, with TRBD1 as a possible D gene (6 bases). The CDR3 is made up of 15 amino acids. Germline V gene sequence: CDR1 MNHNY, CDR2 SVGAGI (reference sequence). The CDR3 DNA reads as TGTGCCAACAGTTACCAGACAGGCCTGTTGGCTGAAGCTTTCTTT. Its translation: CANSYQTGLLAEAFF.

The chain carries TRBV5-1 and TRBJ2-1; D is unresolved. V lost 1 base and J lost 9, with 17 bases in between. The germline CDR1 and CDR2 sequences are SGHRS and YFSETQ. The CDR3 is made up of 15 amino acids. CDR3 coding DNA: TGCGCCAGCAGCTTGTCCCCGGTAAGCTCCACTGAGCAGTTCTTC. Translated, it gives CASSLSPVSSTEQFF.

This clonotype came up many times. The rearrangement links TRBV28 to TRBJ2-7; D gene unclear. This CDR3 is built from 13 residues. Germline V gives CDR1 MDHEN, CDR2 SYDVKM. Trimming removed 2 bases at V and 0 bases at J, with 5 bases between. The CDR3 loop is CASSLRSSYEQYV. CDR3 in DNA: TGTGCCAGCAGTTTACGCAGCTCCTACGAGCAGTACGTC.

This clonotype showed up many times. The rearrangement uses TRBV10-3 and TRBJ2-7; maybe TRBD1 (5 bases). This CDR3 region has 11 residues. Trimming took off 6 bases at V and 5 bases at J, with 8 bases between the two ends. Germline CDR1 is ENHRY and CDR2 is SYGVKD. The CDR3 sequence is CAIRDINEQYF. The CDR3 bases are TGTGCCATCAGGGACATCAACGAGCAGTACTTC.

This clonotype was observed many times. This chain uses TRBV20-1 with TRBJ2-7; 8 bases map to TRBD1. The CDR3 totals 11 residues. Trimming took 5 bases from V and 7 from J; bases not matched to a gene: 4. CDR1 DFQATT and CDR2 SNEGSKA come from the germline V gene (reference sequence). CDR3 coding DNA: TGCAGTGCTCGGACAGGGATGGAGCAGTACTTC. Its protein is CSARTGMEQYF.

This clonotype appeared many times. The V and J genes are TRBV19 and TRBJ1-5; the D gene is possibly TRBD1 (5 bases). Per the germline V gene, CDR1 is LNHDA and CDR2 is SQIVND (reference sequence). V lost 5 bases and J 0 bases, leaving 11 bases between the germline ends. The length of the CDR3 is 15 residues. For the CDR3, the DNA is TGTGCCAGTAGTGACGGGACCGTTAGCAATCAGCCCCAGCATTTT. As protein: CASSDGTVSNQPQHF.

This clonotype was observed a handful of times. The CDR3 here is CASSGPGSSTDTQYF. In DNA form, the CDR3 reads TGTGCCAGCAGTGGCCCCGGGAGTTCCACAGATACGCAGTATTTT. V is TRBV2 and J is TRBJ2-3; possible D gene TRBD2, 6 bases. Germline-derived CDR1 and CDR2 are SNHLY and FYNNEI. This CDR3 has 15 amino acids. V gave up 4 bases and J gave up 2 bases, with 13 bases separating them.

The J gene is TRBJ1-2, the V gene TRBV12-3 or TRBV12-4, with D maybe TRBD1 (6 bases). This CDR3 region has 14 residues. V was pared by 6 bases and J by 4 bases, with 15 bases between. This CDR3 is CASSRDKHVYGYTF. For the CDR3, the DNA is TGTGCCAGCAGCAGGGACAAGCATGTCTATGGCTACACCTTC.

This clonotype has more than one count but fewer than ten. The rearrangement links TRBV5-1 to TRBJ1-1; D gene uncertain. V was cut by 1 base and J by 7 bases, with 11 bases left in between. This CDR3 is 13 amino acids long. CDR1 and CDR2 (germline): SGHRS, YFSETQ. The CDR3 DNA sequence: TGCGCCAGCAGCTTGATCCCCCTAAATGAAGCTTTCTTT. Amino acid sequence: CASSLIPLNEAFF.

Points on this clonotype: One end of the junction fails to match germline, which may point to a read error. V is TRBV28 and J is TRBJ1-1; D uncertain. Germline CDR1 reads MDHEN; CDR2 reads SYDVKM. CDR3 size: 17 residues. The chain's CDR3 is CASSLLPGREWPTEALF. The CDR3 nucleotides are TGCGCCAGCAGTTTACTCCCGGGCAGAGAGTGGCCCACTGAAGCTCTCTTT.

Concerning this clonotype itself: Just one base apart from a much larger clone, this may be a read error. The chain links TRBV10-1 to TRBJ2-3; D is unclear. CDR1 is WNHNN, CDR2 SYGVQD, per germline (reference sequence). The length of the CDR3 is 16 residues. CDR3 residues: CTSSDSVTASTDTQYF. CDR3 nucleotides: TGCACCAGCAGTGACTCCGTGACGGCTAGCACAGATACGCAGTATTTT.

CDR3 coding DNA: TGTGCCAGTAGTATAGCTGACATTCAGTACTTC. It encodes CASSIADIQYF. The chain uses TRBV19 and TRBJ2-4, with no clear D. Germline V gene data show CDR1 as LNHDA and CDR2 as SQIVND (reference sequence). This CDR3 comprises 11 residues. Trimming cost V 1 base and J 8 bases, with 3 bases left between them.

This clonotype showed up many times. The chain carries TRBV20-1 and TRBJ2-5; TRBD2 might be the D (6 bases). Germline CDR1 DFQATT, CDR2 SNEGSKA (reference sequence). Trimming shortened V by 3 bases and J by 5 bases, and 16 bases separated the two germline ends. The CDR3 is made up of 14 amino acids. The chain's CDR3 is CSARGGVVGETQYF. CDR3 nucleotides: TGCAGTGCTAGGGGCGGGGTCGTCGGGGAGACCCAGTACTTC.

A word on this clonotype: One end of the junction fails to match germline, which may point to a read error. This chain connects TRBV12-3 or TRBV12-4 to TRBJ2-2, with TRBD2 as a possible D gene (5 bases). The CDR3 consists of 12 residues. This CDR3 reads CASNLAPGELLF. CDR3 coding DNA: TGTGCCAGCAACTTAGCTCCCGGGGAGCTGCTTTTT.

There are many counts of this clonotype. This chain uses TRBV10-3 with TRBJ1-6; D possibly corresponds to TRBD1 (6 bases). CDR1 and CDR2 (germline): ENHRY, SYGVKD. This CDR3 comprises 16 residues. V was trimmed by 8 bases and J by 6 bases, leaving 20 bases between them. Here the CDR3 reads CAIAARGGEANSPLHF. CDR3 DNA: TGTGCCATCGCGGCGAGGGGGGGAGAGGCTAATTCACCCCTCCACTTT.

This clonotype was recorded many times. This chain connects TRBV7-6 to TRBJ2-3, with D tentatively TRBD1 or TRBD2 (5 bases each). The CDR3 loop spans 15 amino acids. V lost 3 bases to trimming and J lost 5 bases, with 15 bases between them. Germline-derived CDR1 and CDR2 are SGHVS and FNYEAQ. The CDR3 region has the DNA TGTGCCAGCAGCTTCGGGACCAAACAAATAGATACGCAGTATTTT. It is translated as CASSFGTKQIDTQYF.

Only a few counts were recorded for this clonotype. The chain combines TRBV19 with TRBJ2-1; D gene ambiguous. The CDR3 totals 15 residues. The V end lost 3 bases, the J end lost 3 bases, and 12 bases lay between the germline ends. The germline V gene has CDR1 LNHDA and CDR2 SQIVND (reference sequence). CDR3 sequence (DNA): TGTGCCAGTAGTATTCCGGGCCAGTACTACAATGAGCAGTTCTTC. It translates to CASSIPGQYYNEQFF.

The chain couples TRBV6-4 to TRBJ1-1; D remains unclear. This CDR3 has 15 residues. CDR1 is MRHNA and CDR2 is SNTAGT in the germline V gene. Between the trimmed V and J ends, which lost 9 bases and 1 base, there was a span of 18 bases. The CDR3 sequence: CARIGRENWNTEAFF. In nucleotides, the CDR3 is TGTGCCAGAATAGGACGGGAAAATTGGAACACTGAAGCTTTCTTT.

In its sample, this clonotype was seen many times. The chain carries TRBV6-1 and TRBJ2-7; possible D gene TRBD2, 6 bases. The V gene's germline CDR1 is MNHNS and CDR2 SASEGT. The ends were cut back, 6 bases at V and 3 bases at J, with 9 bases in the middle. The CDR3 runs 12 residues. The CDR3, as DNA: TGTGCCAGCAGCGGGGGAAGCTACGAGCAGTACGTC. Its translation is CASSGGSYEQYV.

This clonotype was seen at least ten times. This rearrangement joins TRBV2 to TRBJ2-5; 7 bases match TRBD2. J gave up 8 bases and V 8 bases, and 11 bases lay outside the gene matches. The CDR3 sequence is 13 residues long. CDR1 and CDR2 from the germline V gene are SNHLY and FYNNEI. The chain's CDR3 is CASGTNFKKTQYF. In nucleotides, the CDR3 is TGTGCCAGCGGGACTAACTTCAAGAAAACCCAGTACTTC.

CDR3 loop: CSVKLAKNIQYF. Written as DNA, the CDR3 is TGCAGCGTTAAATTAGCCAAAAACATTCAGTACTTC. The genes are TRBV29-1 and TRBJ2-4; D unclear. The CDR3 runs 12 residues. CDR1 SQVTM and CDR2 ANQGSEA come from the germline V gene. The V gene lost 5 bases and the J gene lost 0 bases, with 5 bases spanning the gap.

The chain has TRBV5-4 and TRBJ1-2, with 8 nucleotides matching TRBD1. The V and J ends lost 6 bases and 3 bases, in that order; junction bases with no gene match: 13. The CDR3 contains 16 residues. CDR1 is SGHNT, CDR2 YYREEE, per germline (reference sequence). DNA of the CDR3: TGTGCCAGCACCGCCGGGGGACAGGCATTCTACTATGGCTACACCTTC. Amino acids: CASTAGGQAFYYGYTF.

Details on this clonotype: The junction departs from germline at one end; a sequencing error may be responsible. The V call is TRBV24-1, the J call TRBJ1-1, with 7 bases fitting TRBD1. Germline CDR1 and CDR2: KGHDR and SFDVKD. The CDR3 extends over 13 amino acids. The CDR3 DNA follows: TGTGCCTGCAGCCTGACAGGGAACACTGAAGCTCTCTTT. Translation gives CACSLTGNTEALF.

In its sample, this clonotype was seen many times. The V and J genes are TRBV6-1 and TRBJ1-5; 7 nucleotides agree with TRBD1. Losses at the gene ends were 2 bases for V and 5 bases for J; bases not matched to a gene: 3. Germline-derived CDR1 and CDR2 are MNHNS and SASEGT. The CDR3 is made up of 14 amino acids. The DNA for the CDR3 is TGTGCCAGCAGTGAAAACAGGGGTGATCAGCCCCAGCATTTT. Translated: CASSENRGDQPQHF.

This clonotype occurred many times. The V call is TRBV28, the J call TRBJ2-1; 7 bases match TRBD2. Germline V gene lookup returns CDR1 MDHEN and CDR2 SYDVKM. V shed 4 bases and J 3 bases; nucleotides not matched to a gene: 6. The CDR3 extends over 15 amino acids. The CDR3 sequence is CASSYSGNLYNEQFF. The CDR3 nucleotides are TGTGCCAGCAGTTACAGCGGGAACCTCTACAATGAGCAGTTCTTC.

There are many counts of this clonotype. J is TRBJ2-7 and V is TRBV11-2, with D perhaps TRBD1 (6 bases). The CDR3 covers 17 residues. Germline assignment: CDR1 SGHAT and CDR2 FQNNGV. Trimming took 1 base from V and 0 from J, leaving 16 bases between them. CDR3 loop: CASSLASGTTSSYEQYF. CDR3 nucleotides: TGTGCCAGCAGCTTAGCGTCCGGGACAACTAGCTCCTACGAGCAGTACTTC.